This T cell receptor beta chain was identified during a study of T and B cells in COVID-19 patients. Germline V lookup: CDR1 SGHNT, CDR2 YENEEA. CDR3 size: 13 residues. A remark on this clonotype: A read error may produce the germline difference seen at one junction end.

From blood, roughly 220-550 ng of genomic DNA served as TRB template. Multiplex PCR with BIOMED2 TRB-A/B primer pools amplified TRB rearrangements. TCRdb called the multiplex PCR reads again in MiXCR, with one record for every CDR3 protein. The repertoire includes roughly 11,000 distinct CDR3 sequences, around 30% of them detected once, and 25% to 35% sits in the top ten. The sequenced sample was blood. This receptor was obtained from a human donor who had recovered from COVID-19. V is TRBV11-3 and J is TRBJ1-2; D is possibly TRBD1 (6 bases). The CDR3 region is CASSLEGRGRSAF. CDR3 nucleotides: TGTGCCAGCAGCTTAGAGGGGCGGGGGCGTTCCGCCTTC.